Below, 17 T cell receptor beta chains from the same sample are listed, as sequenced in a study of T cell changes during pregnancy in multiple sclerosis. Assay used: immunoSEQ multiplex PCR; TCRdb lists only in-frame clones, some missing. The table includes tens of thousands of clones, about 90% detected once. The specimen comprised CD4+ T cells from peripheral blood mononuclear cells, sampled in the second trimester of pregnancy. These TCRs come from a female donor with multiple sclerosis, enrolled in a pregnancy study.

Here the CDR3 reads CASSVDPSGDPYEQYF. CDR3 nucleotides: TGTGCCAGCAGCGTAGACCCCTCAGGGGACCCCTACGAGCAGTACTTC. The genes are TRBV9 and TRBJ2-7; TRBD1 might be the D (6 bases). The CDR3 length is 16 residues. Trimming took 0 bases from V and 2 from J, leaving 15 bases between them. Looked up from germline, CDR1 is SGDLS and CDR2 is YYNGEE.

The chain has TRBV6-1 and TRBJ1-2, with 8 positions matching TRBD1. The ends lost 7 bases at V and 3 bases at J; junction bases unmatched: 10. Germline V gene data show CDR1 as MNHNS and CDR2 as SASEGT. CDR3 length: 15 amino acids. CDR3 protein: CASIRDRGLDYGYTF. The CDR3 DNA is TGTGCCAGCATTAGAGACAGGGGCCTAGACTATGGCTACACCTTC.

The V and J genes are TRBV4-2 and TRBJ2-2; the match to TRBD2 covers 8 bases. The germline V gene encodes CDR1 LGHNA and CDR2 YNFKEQ. The CDR3 totals 18 residues. Trimming took 0 bases from V and 7 from J; bases not matched to a gene: 13. CDR3 sequence reads: CASSQDFGAGVYGGELFF. The CDR3 nucleotides read TGTGCCAGCAGCCAAGATTTCGGAGCGGGAGTTTACGGCGGGGAGCTGTTTTTT.

The chain combines TRBV2 with TRBJ2-7, with a possible D match to TRBD2 (5 bases). This CDR3 is 14 amino acids long. V lost 7 bases and J lost 2, with 15 bases in between. Germline V gene data show CDR1 as SNHLY and CDR2 as FYNNEI. CDR3 coding DNA: TGTGCCAGCAAGGGAGCGGTAAACACCTACGAGCAGTACTTC. Translating gives CASKGAVNTYEQYF. The entire variable domain, with the rest obtained from reference TRBV2 and TRBJ2-7, is as follows: EPEVTQTPSHQVTQMGQEVILRCVPISNHLYFYWYRQILGQKVEFLVSFYNNEISEKSEIFDDQFSVERPDGSNFTLKIRSTKLEDSAMYFCASKGAVNTYEQYFGPGTRLTVT.

V is TRBV5-5 and J is TRBJ2-1; tentative D call: TRBD1 (5 bases). The CDR3 runs to 14 residues. Germline CDR1 and CDR2: SGHKS and YYEKEE (reference sequence). The V end was cut by 4 bases, the J end by 0 bases, with 8 bases between. In DNA form, the CDR3 reads TGTGCCAGCAGCGCGGACACCTCCTACAATGAGCAGTTCTTC. Translated: CASSADTSYNEQFF.

The genes are TRBV7-6 and TRBJ2-3; 13 bases fit TRBD2. Germline-derived CDR1 and CDR2 are SGHVS and FNYEAQ. V shed 5 bases and J 1 base; nucleotides not matched to a gene: 3. This CDR3 is built from 16 residues. For the CDR3, the DNA is TGTGCCAGCAGCCCAGGACTAGCGGGAGGCACAGATACGCAGTATTTT. Protein: CASSPGLAGGTDTQYF. Full variable domain (outside the CDR3, taken from reference TRBV7-6 and TRBJ2-3): GAGVSQSPRYKVTKRGQDVALRCDPISGHVSLYWYRQALGQGPEFLTYFNYEAQQDKSGLPNDRFSAERPEGSISTLTIQRTEQRDSAMYRCASSPGLAGGTDTQYFGPGTRLTVL.

The V and J genes are TRBV9 and TRBJ1-2, with 7 bases lining up with TRBD1. The germline V gene encodes CDR1 SGDLS and CDR2 YYNGEE. Trimming removed 5 bases from V and 1 base from J; junction bases left unmatched: 5. CDR3 length: 14 residues. The CDR3 nucleotides are TGTGCCAGCAGTAGACAGGGCCGTAACTATGGCTACACCTTC. It encodes CASSRQGRNYGYTF.

The V gene is TRBV5-4, the J gene TRBJ2-3, with 13 positions matching TRBD2. This CDR3 region has 13 residues. V shed 7 bases, J shed 6 bases, and the junction held 2 bases outside the gene matches. Germline CDR1 is SGHNT and CDR2 is YYREEE (reference sequence). Here the CDR3 DNA reads TGTGCCAGCGGGACTAGCGGGACGGATACGCAGTATTTT. Translating it yields CASGTSGTDTQYF. The complete variable domain, with remaining parts taken from reference TRBV5-4 and TRBJ2-3, reads ETGVTQSPTHLIKTRGQQVTLRCSSQSGHNTVSWYQQALGQGPQFIFQYYREEENGRGNFPPRFSGLQFPNYSSELNVNALELDDSALYLCASGTSGTDTQYFGPGTRLTVL.

The chain uses TRBV19 and TRBJ2-1; 10 bases are shared with TRBD2. CDR1 LNHDA and CDR2 SQIVND come from the germline V gene (reference sequence). The ends lost 3 bases at V and 7 bases at J; junction bases unmatched: 6. The CDR3 covers 15 residues. The CDR3 is CASSILAGVLNEQFF. DNA for the CDR3: TGTGCCAGTAGTATCCTAGCGGGAGTTTTGAATGAGCAGTTCTTC.

The V and J genes are TRBV2 and TRBJ2-2, with TRBD1 matching over 9 bases. J gave up 6 bases and V 6 bases, and 5 bases lay outside the gene matches. This CDR3 comprises 14 residues. The germline V gene has CDR1 SNHLY and CDR2 FYNNEI. The CDR3 region is CASRAQGAAGELFF. DNA of the CDR3: TGTGCCAGCAGGGCACAGGGGGCCGCCGGGGAGCTGTTTTTT.

The chain joins TRBV9 to TRBJ2-5, with 14 bases lining up with TRBD2. With 4 bases clipped from V and 5 bases from J, the junction kept 7 bases outside the gene matches. The germline gives CDR1 SGDLS, CDR2 YYNGEE. This CDR3 is 16 amino acids long. CDR3: CASSTTSGGVGETQYF. DNA of the CDR3: TGTGCCAGCAGCACGACTAGCGGGGGGGTGGGCGAGACCCAGTACTTC.

J is TRBJ2-2 and V is TRBV28; D is possibly TRBD2 (6 bases). The CDR3 totals 14 residues. Trimming pared 6 bases from V and 3 bases from J, leaving 11 bases between. CDR1 and CDR2 from the germline V gene are MDHEN and SYDVKM. The CDR3 is CASRWREDTGELFF. CDR3 DNA: TGTGCCAGCAGATGGAGGGAGGACACCGGGGAGCTGTTTTTT.

The rearrangement links TRBV11-2 to TRBJ2-7; TRBD2 aligns across 10 bases. Looked up from germline, CDR1 is SGHAT and CDR2 is FQNNGV. This CDR3 contains 14 residues. The ends lost 0 bases at V and 8 bases at J; junction bases unmatched: 4. For the CDR3, the DNA is TGTGCCAGCAGCTTAGACCGACTAGCGGGCCAGCAGTACTTC. Amino acids: CASSLDRLAGQQYF.

This rearrangement joins TRBV11-2 to TRBJ2-5; D remains ambiguous. CDR3 length: 11 residues. Trimming cost V 6 bases and J 3 bases, with 5 bases left between them. CDR1 and CDR2 from the germline V gene are SGHAT and FQNNGV. DNA of the CDR3: TGTGCCAGCAGTCCCAAAGAGACCCAGTACTTC. It specifies CASSPKETQYF.

This chain uses TRBV5-1 with TRBJ1-3, with 7 nucleotides matching TRBD1. There are 15 residues in the CDR3. Germline V gives CDR1 SGHRS, CDR2 YFSETQ. Trimming at V came to 7 bases and at J to 4 bases, leaving 11 bases not matched to a gene. This chain's CDR3 is CASELGDRPGNTIYF. CDR3 coding DNA: TGCGCCAGCGAACTAGGGGACAGACCAGGAAACACCATATATTTT.

This clone was detected a few times. J is TRBJ1-1 and V is TRBV10-3; D ambiguous. Germline V gene lookup returns CDR1 ENHRY and CDR2 SYGVKD. The ends were cut back, 0 bases at V and 1 base at J, with 9 bases in the middle. The CDR3 has 15 amino acids. CDR3 region: CAISESGNSNTEAFF. The CDR3, as DNA: TGTGCCATCAGTGAGTCCGGGAATTCGAACACTGAAGCTTTCTTT.

The chain couples TRBV9 to TRBJ2-3; TRBD2 matches at 12 bases. CDR3 length equals 17 residues. V trimming: 2 bases; J trimming: 5 bases; junction bases outside the gene matches: 9. Per the germline V gene, CDR1 is SGDLS and CDR2 is YYNGEE. CDR3 loop: CASSVQRTSGEQDTQYF. The DNA for the CDR3 is TGTGCCAGCAGCGTCCAAAGGACTAGCGGGGAGCAAGATACGCAGTATTTT.